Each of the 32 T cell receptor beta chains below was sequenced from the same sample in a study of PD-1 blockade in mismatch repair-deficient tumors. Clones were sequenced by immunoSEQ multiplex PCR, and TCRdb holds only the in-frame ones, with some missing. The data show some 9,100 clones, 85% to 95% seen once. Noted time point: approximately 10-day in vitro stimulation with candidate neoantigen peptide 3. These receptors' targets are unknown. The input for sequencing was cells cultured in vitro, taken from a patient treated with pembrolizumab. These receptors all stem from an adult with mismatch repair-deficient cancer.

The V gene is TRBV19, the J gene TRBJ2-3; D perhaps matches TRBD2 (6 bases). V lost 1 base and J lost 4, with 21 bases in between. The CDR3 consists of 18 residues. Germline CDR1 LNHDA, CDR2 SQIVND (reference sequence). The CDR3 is CASSIVGLGSGEADTQYF. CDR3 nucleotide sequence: TGTGCCAGTAGTATAGTAGGGCTCGGTAGCGGTGAGGCAGATACGCAGTATTTT.

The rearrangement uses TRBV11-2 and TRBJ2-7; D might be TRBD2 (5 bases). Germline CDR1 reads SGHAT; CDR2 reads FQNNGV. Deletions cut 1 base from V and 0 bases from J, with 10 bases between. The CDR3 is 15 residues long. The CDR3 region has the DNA TGTGCCAGCAGCTTAGGGGGAGCCCTCTCCTACGAGCAGTACTTC. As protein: CASSLGGALSYEQYF.

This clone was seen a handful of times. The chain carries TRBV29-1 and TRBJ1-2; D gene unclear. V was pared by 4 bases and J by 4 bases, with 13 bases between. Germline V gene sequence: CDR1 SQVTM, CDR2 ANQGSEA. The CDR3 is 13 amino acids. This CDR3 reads CSVVSGVSYGYTF. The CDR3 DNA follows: TGCAGCGTTGTGAGCGGGGTGAGCTATGGCTACACCTTC.

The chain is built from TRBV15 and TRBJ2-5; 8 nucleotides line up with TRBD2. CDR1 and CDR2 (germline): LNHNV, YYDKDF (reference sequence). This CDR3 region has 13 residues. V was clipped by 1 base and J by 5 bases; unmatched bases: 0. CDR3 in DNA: TGTGCCACCAGCAGAGCGGGAGGGGAGACCCAGTACTTC. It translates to CATSRAGGETQYF.

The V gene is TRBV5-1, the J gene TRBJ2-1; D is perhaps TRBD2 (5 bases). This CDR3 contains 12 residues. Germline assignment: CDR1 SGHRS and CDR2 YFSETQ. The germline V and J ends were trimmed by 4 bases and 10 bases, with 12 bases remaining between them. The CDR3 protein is CASSETRGEQFF. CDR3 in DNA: TGCGCCAGCAGCGAGACCCGGGGAGAGCAGTTCTTC. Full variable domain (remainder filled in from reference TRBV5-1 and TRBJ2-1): KAGVTQTPRYLIKTRGQQVTLSCSPISGHRSVSWYQQTPGQGLQFLFEYFSETQRNKGNFPGRFSGRQFSNSRSEMNVSTLELGDSALYLCASSETRGEQFFGPGTRLTVL.

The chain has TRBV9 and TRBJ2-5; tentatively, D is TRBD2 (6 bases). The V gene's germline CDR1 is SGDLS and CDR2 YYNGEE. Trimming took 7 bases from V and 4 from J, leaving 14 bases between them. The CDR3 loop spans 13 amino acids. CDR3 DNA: TGTGCCAGCCGTCGGGACTTTACAGAGACCCAGTACTTC. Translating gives CASRRDFTETQYF.

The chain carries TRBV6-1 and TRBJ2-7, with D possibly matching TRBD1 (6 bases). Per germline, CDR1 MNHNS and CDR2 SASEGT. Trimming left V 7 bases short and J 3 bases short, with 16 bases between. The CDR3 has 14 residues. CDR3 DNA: TGTGCCAGCATGCCGGGACACGGAAACTACGAGCAGTACTTC. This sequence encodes CASMPGHGNYEQYF.

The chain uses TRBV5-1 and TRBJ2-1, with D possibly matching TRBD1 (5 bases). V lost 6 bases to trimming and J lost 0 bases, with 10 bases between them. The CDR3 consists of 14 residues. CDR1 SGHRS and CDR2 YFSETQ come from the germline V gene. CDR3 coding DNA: TGCGCCAGCACCAACAGGACCTCCTACAATGAGCAGTTCTTC. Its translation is CASTNRTSYNEQFF.

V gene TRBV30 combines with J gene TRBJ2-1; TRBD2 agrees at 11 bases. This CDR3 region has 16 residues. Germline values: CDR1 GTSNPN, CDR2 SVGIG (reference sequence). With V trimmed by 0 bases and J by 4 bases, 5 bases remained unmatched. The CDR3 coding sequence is TGTGCCTGGAGTGTATTTGGGACTAGCGGTTACAATGAGCAGTTCTTC. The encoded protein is CAWSVFGTSGYNEQFF.

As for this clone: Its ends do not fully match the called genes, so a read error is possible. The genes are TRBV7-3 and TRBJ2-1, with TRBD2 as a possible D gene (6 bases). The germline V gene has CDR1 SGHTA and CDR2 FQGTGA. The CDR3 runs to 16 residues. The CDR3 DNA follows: TGTGCCAGCGGCTTAAGGGGTCGGGAGCCCAACAATGAGCAGTTCTTC. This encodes CASGLRGREPNNEQFF.

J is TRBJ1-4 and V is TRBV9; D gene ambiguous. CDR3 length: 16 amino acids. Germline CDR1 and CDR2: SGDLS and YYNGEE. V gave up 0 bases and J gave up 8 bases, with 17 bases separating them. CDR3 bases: TGTGCCAGCAGCGTAGGGATAGGAGAATTCGGAGAAAAACTGTTTTTT. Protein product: CASSVGIGEFGEKLFF.

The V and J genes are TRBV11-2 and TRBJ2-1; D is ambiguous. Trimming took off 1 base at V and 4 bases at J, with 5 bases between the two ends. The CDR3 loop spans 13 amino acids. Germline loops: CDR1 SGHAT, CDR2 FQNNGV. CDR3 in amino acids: CASSLGLYNEQFF. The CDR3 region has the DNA TGTGCCAGCAGCTTAGGGCTTTACAATGAGCAGTTCTTC.

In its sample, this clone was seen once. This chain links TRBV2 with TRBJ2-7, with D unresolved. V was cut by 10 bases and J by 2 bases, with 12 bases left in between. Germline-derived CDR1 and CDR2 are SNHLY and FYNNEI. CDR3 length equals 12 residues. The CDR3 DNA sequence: TGTGCCAAAATAACAGATCCCTACGAGCAGTACTTC. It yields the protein CAKITDPYEQYF.

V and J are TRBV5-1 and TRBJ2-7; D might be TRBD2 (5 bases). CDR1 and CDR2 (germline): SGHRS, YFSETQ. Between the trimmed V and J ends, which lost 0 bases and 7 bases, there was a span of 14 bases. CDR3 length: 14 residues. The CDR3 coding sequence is TGCGCCAGCAGCTTGGGTGGGAGTTTAGGAGAGCAGTACTTC. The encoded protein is CASSLGGSLGEQYF.

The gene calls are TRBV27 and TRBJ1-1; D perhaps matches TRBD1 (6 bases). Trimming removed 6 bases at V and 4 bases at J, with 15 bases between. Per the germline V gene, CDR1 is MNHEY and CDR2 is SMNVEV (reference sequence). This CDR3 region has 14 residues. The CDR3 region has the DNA TGTGCCAGCAGAAACACAGGGTCCGGCACTGAAGCTTTCTTT. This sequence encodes CASRNTGSGTEAFF.

CDR3 DNA sequence: TGCGCCAGCAGCGCGCCCACCACTAGCCACGAGCAGTACTTC. Its translation: CASSAPTTSHEQYF. The chain couples TRBV5-1 to TRBJ2-7; tentatively, D is TRBD2 (6 bases). Trimming pared 4 bases from V and 5 bases from J, leaving 16 bases between. This CDR3 spans 14 amino acids. Per germline, CDR1 SGHRS and CDR2 YFSETQ. The variable domain in full, completed from reference TRBV5-1 and TRBJ2-7, reads KAGVTQTPRYLIKTRGQQVTLSCSPISGHRSVSWYQQTPGQGLQFLFEYFSETQRNKGNFPGRFSGRQFSNSRSEMNVSTLELGDSALYLCASSAPTTSHEQYFGPGTRLTVT.

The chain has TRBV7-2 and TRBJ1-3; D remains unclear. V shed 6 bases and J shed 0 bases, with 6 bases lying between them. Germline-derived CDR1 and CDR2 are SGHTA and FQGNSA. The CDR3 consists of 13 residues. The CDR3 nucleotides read TGTGCCAGCAGGGAGTACTCTGGAAACACCATATATTTT. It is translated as CASREYSGNTIYF.

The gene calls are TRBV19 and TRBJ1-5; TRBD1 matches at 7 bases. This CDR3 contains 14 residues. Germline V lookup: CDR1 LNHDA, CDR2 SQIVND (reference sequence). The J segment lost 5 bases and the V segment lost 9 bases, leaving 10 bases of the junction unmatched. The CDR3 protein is CASQIQGWDQPQHF. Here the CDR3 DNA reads TGTGCCAGCCAAATACAGGGGTGGGATCAGCCCCAGCATTTT.

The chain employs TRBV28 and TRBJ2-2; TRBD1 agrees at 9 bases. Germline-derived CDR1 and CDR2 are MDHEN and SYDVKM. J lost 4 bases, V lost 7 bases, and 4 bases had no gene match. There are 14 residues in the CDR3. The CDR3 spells CASTGTGSTGELFF. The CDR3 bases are TGTGCCAGCACGGGGACAGGGTCCACCGGGGAGCTGTTTTTT.

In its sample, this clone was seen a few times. CDR3 sequence reads: CASSYRYGYTF. CDR3 DNA: TGCGCCAGCAGCTATAGATATGGCTACACCTTC. V and J are TRBV4-1 and TRBJ1-2; D is ambiguous. The CDR3 covers 11 residues. The V gene lost 5 bases and the J gene lost 5 bases, with 6 bases spanning the gap. Germline V lookup: CDR1 MGHRA, CDR2 YSYEKL.

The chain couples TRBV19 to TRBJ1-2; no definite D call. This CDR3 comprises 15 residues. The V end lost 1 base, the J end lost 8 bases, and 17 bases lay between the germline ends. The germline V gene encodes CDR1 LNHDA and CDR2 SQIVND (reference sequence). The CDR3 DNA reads TGTGCCAGTAGTATAGTTGGGCTTCCCCTGGCCGGCTACACCTTC. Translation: CASSIVGLPLAGYTF.

This CDR3 is CASSQEGGSGGHEQYF. The CDR3 bases are TGCGCCAGCAGCCAAGAAGGCGGGAGTGGAGGACACGAGCAGTACTTC. The J gene is TRBJ2-7, the V gene TRBV4-1, with 7 bases fitting TRBD2. Trimming took 0 bases from V and 5 from J; bases not matched to a gene: 10. This CDR3 has 16 residues. Germline V gene data show CDR1 as MGHRA and CDR2 as YSYEKL.

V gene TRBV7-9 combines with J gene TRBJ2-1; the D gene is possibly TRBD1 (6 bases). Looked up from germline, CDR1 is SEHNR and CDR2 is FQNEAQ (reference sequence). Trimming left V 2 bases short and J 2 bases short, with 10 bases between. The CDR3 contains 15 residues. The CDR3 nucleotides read TGTGCCAGCAGCTTAACGCAGGGGACCTACAATGAGCAGTTCTTC. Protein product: CASSLTQGTYNEQFF.

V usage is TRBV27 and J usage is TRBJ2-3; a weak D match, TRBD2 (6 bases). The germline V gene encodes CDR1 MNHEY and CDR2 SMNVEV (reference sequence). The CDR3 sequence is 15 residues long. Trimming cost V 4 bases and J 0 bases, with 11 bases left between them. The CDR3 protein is CASSSPGTSTDTQYF. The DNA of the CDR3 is TGTGCCAGCAGTTCACCAGGGACTAGCACAGATACGCAGTATTTT.

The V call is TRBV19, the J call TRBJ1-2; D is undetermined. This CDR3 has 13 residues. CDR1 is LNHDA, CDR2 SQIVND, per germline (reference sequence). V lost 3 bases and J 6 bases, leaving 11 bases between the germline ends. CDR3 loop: CASSILAGHGYTF. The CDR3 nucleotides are TGTGCCAGTAGTATCCTCGCAGGTCATGGCTACACCTTC.

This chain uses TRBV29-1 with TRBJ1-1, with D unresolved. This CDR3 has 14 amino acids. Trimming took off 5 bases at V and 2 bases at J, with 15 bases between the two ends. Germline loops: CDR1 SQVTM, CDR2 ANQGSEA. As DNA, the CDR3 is TGCAGCGTTAATACCATTGGCACCAACACTGAAGCTTTCTTT. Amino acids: CSVNTIGTNTEAFF.

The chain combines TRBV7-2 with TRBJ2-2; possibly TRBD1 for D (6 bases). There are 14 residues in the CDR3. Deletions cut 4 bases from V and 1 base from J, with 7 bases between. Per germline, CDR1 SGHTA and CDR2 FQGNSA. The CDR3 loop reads CASSSGVNTGELFF. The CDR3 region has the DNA TGTGCCAGCAGCTCAGGGGTGAACACCGGGGAGCTGTTTTTT.

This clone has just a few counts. CDR3 amino acids: CASSSPLSKTGSYEQYF. The CDR3 DNA reads TGTGCCAGCAGTTCCCCCCTATCGAAGACAGGTTCCTACGAGCAGTACTTC. The chain joins TRBV28 to TRBJ2-7, with D perhaps TRBD1 (6 bases). V lost 4 bases and J 1 base, leaving 20 bases between the germline ends. The CDR3 spans 17 residues. Germline lookup yields CDR1 MDHEN and CDR2 SYDVKM.

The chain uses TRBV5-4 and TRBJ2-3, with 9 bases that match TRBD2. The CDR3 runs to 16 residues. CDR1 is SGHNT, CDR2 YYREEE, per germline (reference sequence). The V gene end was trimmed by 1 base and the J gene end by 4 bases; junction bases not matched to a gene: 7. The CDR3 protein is CASSLLAGGGPDTQYF. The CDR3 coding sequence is TGTGCCAGCAGCTTGTTGGCGGGAGGGGGCCCAGATACGCAGTATTTT.

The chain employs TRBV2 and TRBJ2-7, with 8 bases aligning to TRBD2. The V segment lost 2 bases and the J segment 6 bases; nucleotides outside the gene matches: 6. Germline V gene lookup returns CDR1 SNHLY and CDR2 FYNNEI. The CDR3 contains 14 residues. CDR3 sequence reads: CASSEKSREAEQYF. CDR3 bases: TGTGCCAGCAGTGAAAAGTCGCGGGAGGCCGAGCAGTACTTC.

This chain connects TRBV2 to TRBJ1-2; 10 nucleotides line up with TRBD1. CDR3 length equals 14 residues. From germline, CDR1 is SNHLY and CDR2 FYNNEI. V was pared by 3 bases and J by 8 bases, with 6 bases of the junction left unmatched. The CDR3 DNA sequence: TGTGCCAGCAGTGATAAGGGACAGGGGTTCGGCTACACCTTC. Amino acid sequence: CASSDKGQGFGYTF.

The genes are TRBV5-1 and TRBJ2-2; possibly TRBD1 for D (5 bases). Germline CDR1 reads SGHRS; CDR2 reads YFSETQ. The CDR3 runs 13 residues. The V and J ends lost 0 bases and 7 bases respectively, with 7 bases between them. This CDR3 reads CASSLAQGGELFF. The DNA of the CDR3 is TGCGCCAGCAGCTTGGCCCAGGGCGGGGAGCTGTTTTTT.